This TCR beta chain was sequenced for a study of vaccination and CD4 T cells after COVID-19. The Oncomine TCR Beta short-read assay generated sequence data from the DNA of cultured CD4+ T cells. MiXCR was run by TCRdb on the PCR reads, yielding one entry per CDR3 protein. The sample holds 2,000 to 2,500 distinct CDR3 sequences, around 26% seen once. V lost 2 bases to trimming and J lost 7 bases, with 11 bases between them. Germline CDR1 MNHEY, CDR2 SVGAGI. The CDR3 runs 13 residues. This clonotype was picked up a small number of times. Its antigen is not known. Treatment given: roughly 10-day PBMC culture with coronavirus spike peptide pools or control peptides (ViraFEST assay).

The genes are TRBV6-5 and TRBJ1-1; possible D gene TRBD1, 5 bases. The material was CD4+ T cells from blood, cultured in vitro, obtained after SARS-CoV-2 vaccination. This clonotype was sampled from a human donor who had recovered from COVID-19. This CDR3 reads CASSYGGVFEAFF. The CDR3 DNA reads as TGTGCCAGCAGTTACGGGGGGGTGTTTGAAGCTTTCTTT.